A selection of T cell receptor beta chains follows, all from one sample in a study of CD8+ T cells in alopecia areata. The repertoire was sequenced with immunoSEQ multiplex PCR; TCRdb's copy has only in-frame clones and lacks some. The table has around 120,000 clones, around 45% seen once. Sample: NKG2D-low CD8+ T cells sorted from blood. The receptor source for this set is a human donor with alopecia areata. CDR3s include the opening cysteine and the closing phenylalanine or tryptophan. D genes are given only for firm matches. Clone size is not always given. Where it is, it says once, few, many or a class for expanded clones.

CDR3 length: 11
clone size: few
D gene: NA
J gene: TRBJ2-1
V gene: TRBV20-1
CDR3 protein: CSVPVGNEQFF
CDR3 DNA: TGCAGTGTGCCGGTTGGTAATGAGCAGTTCTTC

CDR3 length: 15
clone size: few
D gene: NA
J gene: TRBJ2-7
V gene: TRBV28
CDR3 protein: CASRRTTGRNYEQYF
CDR3 DNA: TGTGCCAGCAGACGCACGACAGGACGGAACTACGAGCAGTACTTC

CDR3 length: 14
clone size: NA
D gene: NA
J gene: TRBJ2-7
V gene: TRBV29-1
CDR3 protein: CSVEVEGVTYEQYF
CDR3 DNA: TGCAGCGTTGAAGTTGAGGGGGTCACCTACGAGCAGTACTTC

CDR3 length: 11
clone size: NA
D gene: NA
J gene: TRBJ2-7
V gene: TRBV28
CDR3 protein: CATEFTYEQYF
CDR3 DNA: TGTGCCACGGAATTCACCTACGAGCAGTACTTC

CDR3 length: 14
clone size: NA
D gene: TRBD1
J gene: TRBJ1-2
V gene: TRBV5-6
CDR3 protein: CASSQQGTGYGYTF
CDR3 DNA: TGTGCCAGCAGCCAACAGGGGACTGGGTATGGCTACACCTTC

CDR3 length: 12
clone size: NA
D gene: NA
J gene: TRBJ2-2
V gene: TRBV7-9
CDR3 protein: CASSEGIGELFF
CDR3 DNA: TGTGCCAGCAGCGAGGGTATCGGGGAGCTGTTTTTT

CDR3 length: 13
clone size: few
D gene: TRBD2
J gene: TRBJ2-1
V gene: TRBV2
CDR3 protein: CASNPSGRTEQFF
CDR3 DNA: TGTGCCAGCAACCCTAGCGGGAGGACTGAGCAGTTCTTC

CDR3 length: 12
clone size: few
D gene: NA
J gene: TRBJ2-7
V gene: TRBV29-1
CDR3 protein: CSVVGDQGEQYF
CDR3 DNA: TGCAGCGTTGTCGGGGACCAGGGCGAGCAGTACTTC

CDR3 length: 13
clone size: NA
D gene: NA
J gene: TRBJ2-7
V gene: TRBV2
CDR3 protein: CASSEGLSYEQYF
CDR3 DNA: TGTGCCAGCAGTGAAGGTCTTAGCTACGAGCAGTACTTC

CDR3 length: 15
clone size: NA
D gene: TRBD1
J gene: TRBJ2-7
V gene: TRBV14
CDR3 protein: CASSTGQGILHEQYF
CDR3 DNA: TGTGCCAGCAGCACGGGACAGGGGATCCTCCACGAGCAGTACTTC

CDR3 length: 14
clone size: once
D gene: NA
J gene: TRBJ2-5
V gene: TRBV6-6
CDR3 protein: CASSYLQPQETQYF
CDR3 DNA: TGTGCCAGCAGTTACTTACAACCCCAAGAGACCCAGTACTTC

CDR3 length: 14
clone size: few
D gene: NA
J gene: TRBJ2-3
V gene: TRBV6-1
CDR3 protein: CASSEATGTDTQYF
CDR3 DNA: TGTGCCAGCAGTGAAGCAACAGGGACAGATACGCAGTATTTT

CDR3 length: 13
clone size: NA
D gene: NA
J gene: TRBJ2-1
V gene: TRBV29-1
CDR3 protein: CSVAAVSYNEQFF
CDR3 DNA: TGCAGCGTTGCAGCGGTCTCCTACAATGAGCAGTTCTTC

CDR3 length: 15
clone size: NA
D gene: NA
J gene: TRBJ2-3
V gene: TRBV27
CDR3 protein: CASSLSPLDTDTQYF
CDR3 DNA: TGTGCCAGCAGTTTATCTCCCTTAGACACAGATACGCAGTATTTT

CDR3 length: 15
clone size: few
D gene: TRBD2
J gene: TRBJ2-5
V gene: TRBV2
CDR3 protein: CASRDDLTSVETQYF
CDR3 DNA: TGTGCCAGCAGAGATGATCTTACTAGCGTAGAGACCCAGTACTTC

CDR3 length: 14
clone size: NA
D gene: NA
J gene: TRBJ1-5
V gene: TRBV30
CDR3 protein: CAWSREGSNQPQHF
CDR3 DNA: TGTGCCTGGAGCAGGGAAGGCAGCAATCAGCCCCAGCATTTT

CDR3 length: 16
clone size: NA
D gene: TRBD2
J gene: TRBJ2-2
V gene: TRBV30
CDR3 protein: CAWKVRVAGGTGELFF
CDR3 DNA: TGTGCCTGGAAGGTCCGTGTAGCGGGGGGCACCGGGGAGCTGTTTTTT

CDR3 length: 15
clone size: NA
D gene: TRBD2
J gene: TRBJ2-3
V gene: TRBV28
CDR3 protein: CASRSGGLTTDTQYF
CDR3 DNA: TGTGCCAGCAGATCCGGGGGGTTAACCACAGATACGCAGTATTTT

CDR3 length: 14
clone size: few
D gene: NA
J gene: TRBJ2-5
V gene: TRBV29-1
CDR3 protein: CSVPGGQSQETQYF
CDR3 DNA: TGCAGCGTCCCAGGAGGGCAGAGCCAAGAGACCCAGTACTTC

CDR3 length: 10
clone size: few
D gene: NA
J gene: TRBJ2-3
V gene: TRBV29-1
CDR3 protein: CSVHTDTQYF
CDR3 DNA: TGCAGCGTTCACACAGATACGCAGTATTTT

CDR3 length: 12
clone size: few
D gene: NA
J gene: TRBJ2-4
V gene: TRBV5-6
CDR3 protein: CASSRDSAIQYF
CDR3 DNA: TGTGCCAGCAGCCGTGACTCCGCCATTCAGTACTTC

CDR3 length: 12
clone size: NA
D gene: NA
J gene: TRBJ1-1
V gene: TRBV27
CDR3 protein: CASSVPGFEAFF
CDR3 DNA: TGTGCCAGCAGTGTGCCGGGATTTGAAGCTTTCTTT

CDR3 length: 10
clone size: NA
D gene: NA
J gene: TRBJ2-7
V gene: TRBV2
CDR3 protein: CASRGYEQYF
CDR3 DNA: TGTGCCAGCCGTGGCTACGAGCAGTACTTC

CDR3 length: 10
clone size: few
D gene: NA
J gene: TRBJ2-5
V gene: TRBV29-1
CDR3 protein: CSVRKETQYF
CDR3 DNA: TGCAGCGTTCGGAAAGAGACCCAGTACTTC

CDR3 length: 14
clone size: NA
D gene: TRBD2
J gene: TRBJ2-1
V gene: TRBV29-1
CDR3 protein: CSVITSGRSNEQFF
CDR3 DNA: TGCAGCGTCATTACTAGCGGGAGAAGTAATGAGCAGTTCTTC

CDR3 length: 13
clone size: NA
D gene: TRBD1
J gene: TRBJ2-7
V gene: TRBV29-1
CDR3 protein: CSAGDRDSYEQYF
CDR3 DNA: TGCAGCGCTGGCGACAGGGACTCCTACGAGCAGTACTTC

CDR3 length: 13
clone size: NA
D gene: TRBD1
J gene: TRBJ1-1
V gene: TRBV29-1
CDR3 protein: CSVRTGMNTEAFF
CDR3 DNA: TGCAGCGTACGGACAGGTATGAACACTGAAGCTTTCTTT

CDR3 length: 11
clone size: NA
D gene: NA
J gene: TRBJ2-5
V gene: TRBV7-9
CDR3 protein: CASGSEETQYF
CDR3 DNA: TGTGCCAGCGGATCGGAAGAGACCCAGTACTTC

CDR3 length: 16
clone size: NA
D gene: NA
J gene: TRBJ2-7
V gene: TRBV27
CDR3 protein: CASSLISQGPSYEQYF
CDR3 DNA: TGTGCCAGCAGTTTAATTTCGCAGGGGCCATCCTACGAGCAGTACTTC

CDR3 length: 14
clone size: NA
D gene: TRBD1
J gene: TRBJ1-1
V gene: TRBV29-1
CDR3 protein: CSVAGDSMNTEAFF
CDR3 DNA: TGCAGCGTTGCCGGGGACAGCATGAACACTGAAGCTTTCTTT

CDR3 length: 10
clone size: NA
D gene: NA
J gene: TRBJ2-7
V gene: TRBV29-1
CDR3 protein: CSVVAYEQYF
CDR3 DNA: TGCAGCGTTGTAGCGTACGAGCAGTACTTC

CDR3 length: 15
clone size: few
D gene: NA
J gene: TRBJ2-3
V gene: TRBV5-1
CDR3 protein: CASSLEGTLGDTQYF
CDR3 DNA: TGCGCCAGCAGCCTGGAGGGGACTCTCGGCGATACGCAGTATTTT

CDR3 length: 12
clone size: NA
D gene: TRBD1
J gene: TRBJ2-7
V gene: TRBV29-1
CDR3 protein: CSGQGGDYEQYF
CDR3 DNA: TGCAGCGGACAGGGGGGGGACTACGAGCAGTACTTC

CDR3 length: 12
clone size: few
D gene: NA
J gene: TRBJ2-7
V gene: TRBV7-9
CDR3 protein: CASSTGSGEQYF
CDR3 DNA: TGTGCCAGCAGCACAGGGTCTGGGGAGCAGTACTTC

CDR3 length: 14
clone size: few
D gene: NA
J gene: TRBJ2-7
V gene: TRBV7-9
CDR3 protein: CASSLTGLRDEQYF
CDR3 DNA: TGTGCCAGCAGCTTAACGGGACTGAGGGACGAGCAGTACTTC

CDR3 length: 12
clone size: few
D gene: NA
J gene: TRBJ2-4
V gene: TRBV7-9
CDR3 protein: CASSLSENIQYF
CDR3 DNA: TGTGCCAGCAGCTTGAGTGAAAACATTCAGTACTTC

CDR3 length: 14
clone size: NA
D gene: NA
J gene: TRBJ2-4
V gene: TRBV29-1
CDR3 protein: CSVEGLGPGNIQYF
CDR3 DNA: TGCAGCGTTGAAGGTTTAGGCCCGGGGAACATTCAGTACTTC

CDR3 length: 10
clone size: NA
D gene: NA
J gene: TRBJ2-5
V gene: TRBV29-1
CDR3 protein: CSVVTETQYF
CDR3 DNA: TGCAGCGTTGTAACGGAGACCCAGTACTTC

CDR3 length: 11
clone size: NA
D gene: NA
J gene: TRBJ1-1
V gene: TRBV29-1
CDR3 protein: CSVEGDTEAFF
CDR3 DNA: TGCAGCGTTGAAGGGGACACTGAAGCTTTCTTT

CDR3 length: 14
clone size: NA
D gene: NA
J gene: TRBJ1-2
V gene: TRBV5-6
CDR3 protein: CASSFTEPNYGYTF
CDR3 DNA: TGTGCCAGCAGCTTCACGGAGCCTAACTATGGCTACACCTTC

CDR3 length: 14
clone size: NA
D gene: TRBD1
J gene: TRBJ2-7
V gene: TRBV29-1
CDR3 protein: CSALSDRGSYEQYF
CDR3 DNA: TGCAGCGCCCTCTCGGACAGGGGGTCGTACGAGCAGTACTTC

CDR3 length: 15
clone size: few
D gene: NA
J gene: TRBJ2-6
V gene: TRBV29-1
CDR3 protein: CSVEDLGTGANVLTF
CDR3 DNA: TGCAGCGTTGAAGATCTGGGGACTGGGGCCAACGTCCTGACTTTC

CDR3 length: 12
clone size: NA
D gene: NA
J gene: TRBJ2-5
V gene: TRBV2
CDR3 protein: CASSVGLKTQYF
CDR3 DNA: TGTGCCAGCAGTGTGGGCCTGAAGACCCAGTACTTC

CDR3 length: 13
clone size: few
D gene: NA
J gene: TRBJ1-5
V gene: TRBV27
CDR3 protein: CASSLAGNQPQHF
CDR3 DNA: TGTGCCAGCAGTTTAGCGGGGAATCAGCCCCAGCATTTT

CDR3 length: 15
clone size: NA
D gene: TRBD2
J gene: TRBJ2-1
V gene: TRBV5-1
CDR3 protein: CASSPLGRGADEQFF
CDR3 DNA: TGCGCCAGCAGCCCCTTGGGGCGGGGGGCGGATGAGCAGTTCTTC

CDR3 length: 13
clone size: few
D gene: TRBD1
J gene: TRBJ2-7
V gene: TRBV4-1
CDR3 protein: CASSLGGQSEQYF
CDR3 DNA: TGCGCCAGCAGCCTAGGGGGACAGTCCGAGCAGTACTTC

CDR3 length: 15
clone size: NA
D gene: TRBD1
J gene: TRBJ2-1
V gene: TRBV4-3
CDR3 protein: CASSRGPTGINEQFF
CDR3 DNA: TGCGCCAGCAGTCGCGGCCCGACAGGGATCAATGAGCAGTTCTTC

CDR3 length: 15
clone size: few
D gene: TRBD1
J gene: TRBJ2-7
V gene: TRBV28
CDR3 protein: CASSGDRGRSDEQYF
CDR3 DNA: TGTGCCAGCAGTGGCGACAGGGGGCGGTCAGACGAGCAGTACTTC

CDR3 length: 14
clone size: NA
D gene: TRBD2
J gene: TRBJ2-1
V gene: TRBV30
CDR3 protein: CAWSSGRGIDEQFF
CDR3 DNA: TGTGCCTGGAGCTCGGGGCGGGGGATCGATGAGCAGTTCTTC

CDR3 length: 14
clone size: few
D gene: NA
J gene: TRBJ1-6
V gene: TRBV15
CDR3 protein: CATSRDLLGSPLHF
CDR3 DNA: TGTGCCACCAGCAGAGATCTGCTGGGGTCACCCCTCCACTTT

CDR3 length: 15
clone size: few
D gene: NA
J gene: TRBJ2-2
V gene: TRBV2
CDR3 protein: CATLRGGANTGELFF
CDR3 DNA: TGTGCCACACTTCGCGGGGGCGCGAACACCGGGGAGCTGTTTTTT

CDR3 length: 14
clone size: NA
D gene: TRBD1
J gene: TRBJ2-4
V gene: TRBV29-1
CDR3 protein: CSVPGTGGMNIQYF
CDR3 DNA: TGCAGCGTCCCCGGGACAGGGGGCATGAACATTCAGTACTTC

CDR3 length: 13
clone size: few
D gene: NA
J gene: TRBJ2-5
V gene: TRBV29-1
CDR3 protein: CSAEGALQETQYF
CDR3 DNA: TGCAGCGCCGAGGGAGCCCTCCAAGAGACCCAGTACTTC

CDR3 length: 14
clone size: NA
D gene: NA
J gene: TRBJ1-2
V gene: TRBV27
CDR3 protein: CASSLRGQTYGYTF
CDR3 DNA: TGTGCCAGCAGTTTGCGTGGCCAAACCTATGGCTACACCTTC

CDR3 length: 12
clone size: once
D gene: NA
J gene: TRBJ2-3
V gene: TRBV2
CDR3 protein: CASNDRMDTQYF
CDR3 DNA: TGTGCCAGCAACGATCGGATGGATACGCAGTATTTT

CDR3 length: 14
clone size: few
D gene: NA
J gene: TRBJ1-1
V gene: TRBV7-9
CDR3 protein: CASSLVDRNTEAFF
CDR3 DNA: TGTGCCAGCAGCTTAGTCGACAGGAACACTGAAGCTTTCTTT

CDR3 length: 13
clone size: NA
D gene: NA
J gene: TRBJ1-2
V gene: TRBV6-5
CDR3 protein: CASSYDESYGYTF
CDR3 DNA: TGTGCCAGCAGTTACGATGAGTCCTATGGCTACACCTTC

CDR3 length: 13
clone size: NA
D gene: NA
J gene: TRBJ2-7
V gene: TRBV30
CDR3 protein: CAWSTSGPYEQYF
CDR3 DNA: TGTGCCTGGAGCACGTCTGGGCCCTACGAGCAGTACTTC

CDR3 length: 14
clone size: NA
D gene: NA
J gene: TRBJ2-7
V gene: TRBV29-1
CDR3 protein: CSVEAEATNYEQYF
CDR3 DNA: TGCAGCGTTGAGGCGGAAGCTACAAACTACGAGCAGTACTTC

CDR3 length: 13
clone size: NA
D gene: NA
J gene: TRBJ2-7
V gene: TRBV29-1
CDR3 protein: CSVTAPFGGEQYF
CDR3 DNA: TGCAGCGTAACGGCCCCTTTCGGAGGCGAGCAGTACTTC